A selection of T cell receptor beta chains follows, all from one sample in a study of T cell responses to AZD1222 COVID-19 vaccine. Profiling relied on immunoSEQ multiplex PCR, and the TCRdb table lists in-frame clones only, not all of them. Here the sample spans 180,000 or so clones, around 90% being singletons. The sample here was peripheral blood, taken 28 days after the second AZD1222 dose. The receptors stem from an adult who received the AZD1222 COVID-19 vaccine. The CDR3 runs from the conserved cysteine through the conserved F or W. D genes are given only for firm matches. Not all rows give a size; the values are once, few, many and, for expanded clones, a class.

d_gene,j_gene,abundance,v_gene,CDR3aa,CDR3nt
.,TRBJ2-2,.,TRBV28,CASTGGGRGELFF,TGTGCCAGCACCGGTGGGGGTAGGGGGGAGCTGTTTTTT
.,TRBJ2-1,.,TRBV5-1,CASSAQGNEQFF,TGCGCCAGCAGCGCACAGGGCAATGAGCAGTTCTTC
.,TRBJ2-7,.,TRBV6-2/TRBV6-3,CASSYNPNQPGSYEQYF,TGTGCCAGCAGTTACAATCCCAACCAGCCAGGCTCCTACGAGCAGTACTTC
.,TRBJ2-7,.,TRBV25-1,CASSQQGTYEQYF,TGTGCCAGCAGCCAACAGGGAACCTACGAGCAGTACTTC
TRBD1,TRBJ2-7,.,TRBV9,CASSPWTGGGDEQYF,TGTGCCAGCAGCCCCTGGACAGGGGGAGGCGACGAGCAGTACTTC
TRBD1,TRBJ1-2,.,TRBV11-2,CASSTTGAYGYTF,TGTGCCAGCAGCACGACAGGGGCCTATGGCTACACCTTC
.,TRBJ2-3,.,TRBV6-2/TRBV6-3,CASSYSPDRGRTRTDTQYF,TGTGCCAGCAGTTACTCCCCGGACCGGGGGCGGACCCGCACAGATACGCAGTATTTT
TRBD2,TRBJ2-1,.,TRBV6-1,CASSEPGGKAYNEQFF,TGTGCCAGCAGTGAACCGGGAGGGAAGGCCTACAATGAGCAGTTCTTC
TRBD1,TRBJ2-2,.,TRBV6-6,CASSPIPGQGAAGTGELFF,TGTGCCAGCAGTCCTATCCCGGGACAGGGGGCGGCAGGCACCGGGGAGCTGTTTTTT
.,TRBJ2-1,.,TRBV15,CATSISAGAREQFF,TGTGCCACCAGCATCAGCGCGGGGGCACGGGAGCAGTTCTTC
.,TRBJ2-1,.,TRBV30,CAWRGGSSYNEQFF,TGTGCCTGGAGGGGGGGATCCTCCTACAATGAGCAGTTCTTC
.,TRBJ1-3,.,TRBV30,CAWSWRGNTIYF,TGTGCCTGGAGTTGGCGAGGAAACACCATATATTTT
.,TRBJ2-1,.,TRBV4-2,CASSQGAEQFF,TGTGCCAGCAGCCAGGGGGCCGAGCAGTTCTTC
.,TRBJ2-7,once,TRBV7-2,CASSLGSRTYEQYF,TGTGCCAGCAGCCTCGGGAGCCGAACCTACGAGCAGTACTTC
.,TRBJ2-2,few,TRBV30,CAWRVPGADTGELFF,TGTGCCTGGAGGGTTCCGGGAGCGGACACCGGGGAGCTGTTTTTT
TRBD1,TRBJ2-7,once,TRBV6-6,CASSYGDSSYEQYF,TGTGCCAGCAGTTACGGGGACAGCTCCTACGAGCAGTACTTC
.,TRBJ1-3,.,TRBV6-5,CASRTTRRSGNTIYF,TGTGCCAGCAGAACGACCAGGAGGTCTGGAAACACCATATATTTT
.,TRBJ2-7,.,TRBV28,CASSRPYEQYF,TGTGCCAGCAGTCGCCCCTACGAGCAGTACTTC
.,TRBJ1-3,.,TRBV2,CASSDPSPGNTIYF,TGTGCCAGCAGTGATCCTTCCCCCGGAAACACCATATATTTT
TRBD1,TRBJ2-6,.,TRBV10-3,CAISESAQGAFSGANVLTF,TGTGCCATCAGTGAGTCGGCACAGGGGGCTTTCTCTGGGGCCAACGTCCTGACTTTC
.,TRBJ1-3,.,TRBV2,CASRPRGRGNTIYF,TGTGCCAGCAGACCCCGGGGGCGGGGAAACACCATATATTTT
TRBD1,TRBJ1-1,.,TRBV6-5,CASRIWTGMNTEAFF,TGTGCCAGCAGAATTTGGACAGGGATGAACACTGAAGCTTTCTTT
.,TRBJ1-1,once,TRBV19,CASSPDGVTEAFF,TGTGCCAGTAGCCCGGACGGGGTTACTGAAGCTTTCTTT
.,TRBJ1-4,.,TRBV3-1/TRBV3-2,CASSQGGEGSGEKLFF,TGTGCCAGCAGCCAAGGGGGGGAAGGGTCGGGCGAAAAACTGTTTTTT
.,TRBJ1-5,.,TRBV6-1,CASSADRPTGLQLRPQHF,TGTGCCAGCAGTGCCGACCGACCCACAGGGTTACAACTGAGGCCCCAGCATTTT
.,TRBJ2-1,.,TRBV5-6,CASSSISFVSGTTEQFF,TGTGCCAGCAGCTCGATTTCATTCGTCTCCGGGACGACAGAGCAGTTCTTC